A selection of T cell receptor beta chains follows, all from one sample in a study of PD-L1 blockade in urothelial cancer. The method was immunoSEQ multiplex PCR; TCRdb's version includes in-frame clones alone and lacks a portion of them. This sample has under 100,000 clones, with roughly 80% found just once. The sample was PBMCs, taken around atezolizumab (anti-PD-L1) treatment. The receptors were gathered from a man aged 65 to 85 with urothelial cancer. CDR3s leave out the opening cysteine and the closing phenylalanine or tryptophan.

J: TRBJ2-7
V: TRBV4-1
CDR3: ASSQVGQGVHEQY

J: TRBJ2-5
V: TRBV9
CDR3: ASSVGSSGGETQY

J: TRBJ2-7
V: TRBV5-1
CDR3: ASSLGQGVSYEQY

J: TRBJ1-4
V: TRBV5-5
CDR3: ASSLVFQGYKEKLF

J: TRBJ2-7
V: TRBV27
CDR3: ASSFSSSGDFYEQY

J: TRBJ1-4
V: TRBV15
CDR3: ATSIRGNEKLF

J: TRBJ2-7
V: TRBV29-1
CDR3: SVETGVPFGEQY

J: TRBJ1-5
V: TRBV7-9
CDR3: ASTASGGNQPQH

J: TRBJ2-2
V: TRBV11-3
CDR3: ASSLGQGNTGELF

J: TRBJ2-3
V: TRBV7-9
CDR3: ASSSTGGAWGTDTQY

J: TRBJ1-4
V: TRBV9
CDR3: ASSVGGAFGEKLF

J: TRBJ1-1
V: TRBV11-3
CDR3: ASSEPGDTEAF

J: TRBJ2-2
V: TRBV29-1
CDR3: SARDRGTGELF

J: TRBJ2-2
V: TRBV9
CDR3: ASSVGLGEAGELF

J: TRBJ1-5
V: TRBV4-3
CDR3: ASSQRDRDQPQH

J: TRBJ2-2
V: TRBV5-6
CDR3: ASSWSGTGELF

J: TRBJ1-1
V: TRBV7-2
CDR3: ASSSVPGQGGAF

J: TRBJ2-1
V: TRBV19
CDR3: ASSTRTGNVAYNEQF

J: TRBJ1-1
V: TRBV19
CDR3: ASTQVGWTEAF

J: TRBJ1-2
V: TRBV10-1
CDR3: ASSATGGYGYT

J: TRBJ1-1
V: TRBV5-1
CDR3: ASSSEPGVRTEAF

J: TRBJ2-5
V: TRBV18
CDR3: ASSPPLADQETQY

J: TRBJ1-2
V: TRBV10-3
CDR3: AISVDETGSSYGYT

J: TRBJ2-1
V: TRBV30
CDR3: ASSPGGDSLDNEQF

J: TRBJ2-3
V: TRBV7-3
CDR3: ASSSPGQGVDTQY

J: TRBJ2-4
V: TRBV2
CDR3: ASSDGAGGMYIQY

J: TRBJ1-1
V: TRBV2
CDR3: ASRGDRNTEAF

J: TRBJ1-1
V: TRBV6-5
CDR3: ASSSLAYLNTEAF

J: TRBJ1-4
V: TRBV19
CDR3: ASSQGFNEKLF

J: TRBJ2-7
V: TRBV19
CDR3: ASSKGGGYERQY

J: TRBJ2-1
V: TRBV27
CDR3: ASSLGREGEQF